Sequencing of this T cell receptor (beta chain) was carried out in a study of early T cells in non-severe SARS-CoV-2 infection. Across the study: It was bulk RNA from unsorted whole blood that was sequenced, and the chains were unpaired. The study's findings and limits: VDJdb matching skewed toward anti-spike CD8 responses, missing private and CD4 specificities.

The germline V and J ends were trimmed by 0 bases and 12 bases, with 12 bases remaining between them. The CDR3 sequence is 13 residues long. Germline-derived CDR1 and CDR2 are SGHNT and YENEEA. TCRdb analysed the 5' RACE reads with MiXCR anew, one entry per CDR3 protein. Among about 40,000 distinct CDR3 sequences listed, about 4.9% were seen once. This clonotype was observed a handful of times. Its antigen is as yet unknown. Sequencing input: whole blood. The rearrangement uses TRBV11-3 and TRBJ2-1, with TRBD2 as a possible D gene (5 bases). The clonotype originates from an adult who was a healthcare worker with PCR-confirmed SARS-CoV-2 infection or an uninfected control (not recorded which). The CDR3 sequence: CASSLDPRTAQFF. In DNA form, the CDR3 reads TGTGCCAGCAGCTTAGACCCGCGGACTGCGCAGTTCTTC.